This TCR beta chain is from a study of CD8 T cells in ankylosing spondylitis. Study conclusions and caveats: Disease-linked clones were CD8+ and relatively rare in peripheral blood. A TCR beta motif of several highly homologous variants appeared characteristic of ankylosing spondylitis blood. Some of these motif variants have turned up before, in reports on reactive arthritis synovial fluid and blood.

Libraries of TCR beta came from quantitative 5'-RACE with molecular barcodes. Via MiXCR, TCRdb re-called the 5' RACE reads, giving one row per CDR3 protein. The repertoire holds approximately 240,000 distinct CDR3 sequences, about 10% seen once, with roughly 2.5% in the top ten. Many counts were recorded for this clonotype. Its antigen is currently unknown. Germline V gene lookup returns CDR1 SGHRS and CDR2 YFSETQ. The CDR3 runs to 13 residues. V was trimmed by 3 bases and J by 3 bases, leaving 10 bases between them. The source material was blood, either unsorted or a sorted T cell fraction (not recorded which). This clonotype was obtained from a male donor with ankylosing spondylitis or in good health (not recorded which). The genes are TRBV5-1 and TRBJ2-7, with a tentative D call TRBD2 (5 bases). The DNA of the CDR3 is TGCGCCAGCAGCTGGACTTGGAGCTACGAGCAGTACTTC. Translating gives CASSWTWSYEQYF. The full variable domain, rest sourced from reference TRBV5-1 and TRBJ2-7, is KAGVTQTPRYLIKTRGQQVTLSCSPISGHRSVSWYQQTPGQGLQFLFEYFSETQRNKGNFPGRFSGRQFSNSRSEMNVSTLELGDSALYLCASSWTWSYEQYFGPGTRLTVT.